This section outlines one T cell receptor beta chain sequence together with its context. Its specificity is unknown. Trimming took off 5 bases at V and 7 bases at J, with 6 bases between the two ends. CDR1 and CDR2 (germline): MNHEY, SVGAGI. CDR3 length: 12 amino acids. The data were taken from a study of blood T cells in healthy people across ages. Study-wide results and limits: Per million T cells, the diversity of TCR beta decreased roughly linearly as age advanced. Underestimates were what the diversity estimates from one million T cells were considered to be. Both higher diversity and more naive CD4+ cells marked long-lived donors when set against aged donors.

A second PCR of 7 to 11 cycles used a sample-barcoded 5' primer and a J-beta primer mix. One entry per CDR3 protein, called by TCRdb with MiXCR from the 5' RACE reads. The sample lists fewer than 950,000 distinct CDR3 sequences, about 48% seen once, with roughly 40% in the top ten. The material sequenced was blood. This chain links TRBV6-5 with TRBJ1-6; D remains ambiguous. This TCR was recovered from a man of 80 years or more in good health. The CDR3 here is CASSRENSPLHF. The CDR3 DNA reads as TGTGCCAGCAGTAGGGAAAATTCACCCCTCCACTTT.